There are a few counts of the clone carrying this T cell receptor (beta chain). This entry comes from a study of T cells in Graves' hyperthyroidism and ophthalmopathy. Study summary: It was at initial diagnosis, before any treatment, that peripheral blood was collected.

This CDR3 comprises 13 residues. The germline V gene has CDR1 SGHRS and CDR2 YFSETQ. V lost 1 base to trimming and J lost 4 bases, with 3 bases between them. What was amplified from RNA transcripts were TCR beta CDR3 regions. The TCR CDR3 was amplified in a first-round RT-PCR using the HTBI primer set. MiXCR, run by TCRdb on the multiplex PCR reads, gives a single entry per CDR3 protein. The sample shows almost 500,000 distinct CDR3 sequences, about 20% of them seen only once. The chain couples TRBV5-1 to TRBJ2-6, with unresolved D. The TCR sequence derives from a woman in her seventies with Graves' ophthalmopathy. Sequencing used blood. The DNA for the CDR3 is TGCGCCAGCAGCTTGCCAGGGGCCAACGTCCTGACTTTC. Translated, it gives CASSLPGANVLTF. The full variable domain, with the rest looked up from reference TRBV5-1 and TRBJ2-6, is KAGVTQTPRYLIKTRGQQVTLSCSPISGHRSVSWYQQTPGQGLQFLFEYFSETQRNKGNFPGRFSGRQFSNSRSEMNVSTLELGDSALYLCASSLPGANVLTFGAGSRLTVL.